The clone carrying this T cell receptor beta chain was seen many times. Its target is unknown. This specimen comes from a study of CD8 T cells in ankylosing spondylitis. Study findings and constraints: It appeared that ankylosing spondylitis blood was characterized by a TCR beta motif of under ten highly homologous variants.

The V end was cut by 3 bases, the J end by 9 bases, with 14 bases between. This CDR3 has 14 residues. The germline V gene has CDR1 WNHNN and CDR2 SYGVQD (reference sequence). A single record per CDR3 protein comes from TCRdb applying MiXCR to the 5' RACE reads. The repertoire holds 150,000 to 250,000 distinct CDR3 sequences, with 9.5% to 15% as singletons. V usage is TRBV10-1 and J usage is TRBJ2-2, with D hard to call. The TCR comes from a male donor with ankylosing spondylitis or in good health (not recorded which). Sequenced input: blood, either unsorted or a sorted T cell fraction (not recorded which). This CDR3 is CASSERAEVRELFF. The DNA of the CDR3 is TGCGCCAGCAGTGAACGGGCCGAGGTCCGGGAGCTGTTTTTT.